This TCR beta chain was captured by sequencing in a study of neurological immune-mediated disorders. This CDR3 comprises 14 residues. Trimming cost V 5 bases and J 0 bases, with 11 bases left between them. Per the germline V gene, CDR1 is SQVTM and CDR2 is ANQGSEA. General study findings and limits: The expanded clones of different subjects shared no CDR3 amino acid sequences (suggesting private repertoires in all groups).

This clonotype was recorded many times. What it recognizes is unknown. Unsorted libraries were prepared from 2 million PBMCs held at -80 C. Template-switch 5'RACE cDNA synthesis added a 10-nucleotide unique molecular identifier. TCRdb reprocessed the 5' RACE reads with MiXCR, giving one entry per CDR3 protein. This sample carries 20,000 to 30,000 distinct CDR3 sequences, 5.5% to 8% of them seen once, and the ten largest clones take more than 4.5%. The TCR sequence derives from a woman between 35 and 50 years old in good health. The genes are TRBV29-1 and TRBJ2-1; D may correspond to TRBD1 or TRBD2 (5 bases each). Input material: PBMCs. CDR3 bases: TGCAGCGTTACCGGGACCAGCTCCTACAATGAGCAGTTCTTC. It codes for CSVTGTSSYNEQFF.